This entry features one TCR beta chain sequence. This clone was picked up one time. The antigen it binds to is not known. The sample holds no much larger clone one base away, and base qualities are not on file. Other DNA sequences from this sample encode an identical CDR3 as well. TCR CDR3 regions were amplified from genomic DNA by multiplex PCR using the deep immunoSEQ assay. Extracted genomic DNA from each cell subset was spread evenly across all wells of several immunoSEQ 96-well plates, with each plate serving as a replicate. For sorted subsets, approximately 0.2 ug of genomic DNA, equivalent to tens of thousands of T cell genomes, went into each replicate PCR. The purified libraries were quantified using a Qubit 3.0 fluorometer, sized with a Bioanalyzer 2100, and then quantified again using the KAPA Library Quantification kit. Each immunoSEQ 96-well plate was sequenced on its own single-read 150-cycle Illumina NextSeq 550 flow cell. Under the source paper's analysis protocol: Because the immunoSEQ output held only junctional sequences and lacked quality scores, the filtering could not match the filtering applied to full-length reads. To assign V/J genes and CDR3, sequences were annotated using PyIR, a Python wrapper for IgBLAST v1.9, with IMGT germline references. Any read was removed if the V/J assignment was weak (E-value above 1e-6), the CDR3 was missing, or the read contained stop codons, out-of-frame junctions, or ambiguous translated residues. V3J clonotypes were defined as sequences sharing an identical inferred V gene, J gene, and CDR3 amino acid sequence. Percentage overlap between repertoires was calculated by dividing the number of shared unique clonotypes by the size of the smaller repertoire. Three approaches were used to assess repertoire richness: RTK rarefaction, the Chao1 estimator, and Recon v2.1 estimates of unobserved clonotypes. OLGA was used to compute generation probabilities for all TCRbeta clonotypes that the gDNA method yielded from a few donors. Held by TCRdb, this immuneACCESS table contains in-frame sequences only and omits some clones. Under half of the omission traces to an unresolved V gene where checked; the cause of the rest is unknown. The V and J calls and clone size were taken over from that table, and D and trimming were inferred from the DNA. The sample records 2,500,000 or so clones, approximately 92% of which are singletons. Over 0.12% of the sample lies in the top ten.

The data derive from a study of shared clonotypes between healthy human individuals (dated by TCRdb to about 2020). With respect to the entire study: A couple of women and a few men aged 18 to 49 years were included in the cohort. Per donor, three plates each were used for CD4 naive and CD4 memory, two for CD8 naive, and one for CD8 memory. Blood TCR repertoires of a handful of healthy adults were deeply sequenced to estimate repertoire size and the extent of clonotype sharing between individuals. Libraries were prepared and TCR repertoires were sequenced by different laboratories using diverse techniques, in order to increase sequencing depth and limit assay-specific biases. Leukapheresis yielded between about 0.9 and 9.5 billion PBMCs per donor. What the work shows at the level of the full study, not this receptor alone: Incomplete sequencing was indicated by rarefaction of sorted-subset datasets, despite the large sequencing depth. Pairwise subsampling led to the expectation that sequencing depth would affect the degree of clonotype sharing among donors. The genetic and exposure-history diversity represented was limited by the small number of donors. Estimated clonotype richness was generally larger for naive than for memory subsets. When several donors were compared, the shared fraction of clonotypes was around 5% for naive CD4, roughly 3.4% for naive CD8, roughly 2.3% for memory CD4, and less than 0.45% for memory CD8. Compared with non-shared clonotypes, clonotypes shared by all four sorted-subset donors had higher generation probabilities. Sampling was restricted to blood, and TCR repertoires in tissues likely differ from the TCR repertoires found in blood.

CDR1 and CDR2 are read off the germline V gene as SGHRS and YFSETQ. The junction carries 9 bases between V and J, which are trimmed by 2 bases and 0 bases respectively. The CDR3 sequence holds 14 residues, the cysteine and phenylalanine included. Only the CDR3 region is kept as DNA, spanning 42 bases read in frame from base 1. Donors were healthy HIV-negative adults with no recently reported acute infections or vaccinations. Only Caucasian adults living in Nashville, Tennessee, USA were represented among the donors. Magnetic negative selection was used to enrich CD4+ T cells, after which naive cells were positively selected on CD45RA and the negative fraction became the memory subset. Blood was collected by leukapheresis, and PBMCs were isolated by Ficoll-Histopaque density gradient centrifugation and then cryopreserved in liquid nitrogen vapor phase. Purity and quantity of every magnetically sorted T cell population were checked by analytical flow cytometry. Genomic DNA was isolated from each sorted fraction and quantified by UV absorbance on a Nanodrop 2000c.

The TCR was taken from a man younger than 35 in good health. Rearrangement joined TRBV5-1 to TRBJ2-7; TRBD1 is possibly the D segment (6 matching bases). The material sequenced was naive CD4+ T cells sorted from blood. Reading the label with the study, this specimen's cell subset or site is: CD45RA+ positively selected. The nucleotide sequence is given as TGCGCCAGCAGCTTTAGGGACACCTCCTACGAGCAGTACTTC. Its coded protein is CASSFRDTSYEQYF.